This TCR beta chain was sequenced in a study of OX40 agonist ivuxolimab in advanced cancers. Repertoires were generated with immunoSEQ multiplex PCR, while TCRdb's copy carries only in-frame clones and drops some. The sample consists of about 60,000 clones, roughly 86% of them appearing once. The germline gives CDR1 SGHTA, CDR2 FQGNSA. This CDR3 comprises 13 residues. V lost 2 bases and J lost 5, with 9 bases in between. The sequencing here drew on CD4+ or CD8+ T cells sorted from blood, taken in a trial of the OX40 agonist ivuxolimab. The TCR originated in an adult with an advanced solid tumor such as melanoma, head and neck, liver or kidney cancer. The chain is built from TRBV7-2 and TRBJ2-5; D not certain. The chain's CDR3 is CASSLIVPETQYF. In DNA, the CDR3 is TGTGCCAGCAGCTTAATAGTACCTGAGACCCAGTACTTC.